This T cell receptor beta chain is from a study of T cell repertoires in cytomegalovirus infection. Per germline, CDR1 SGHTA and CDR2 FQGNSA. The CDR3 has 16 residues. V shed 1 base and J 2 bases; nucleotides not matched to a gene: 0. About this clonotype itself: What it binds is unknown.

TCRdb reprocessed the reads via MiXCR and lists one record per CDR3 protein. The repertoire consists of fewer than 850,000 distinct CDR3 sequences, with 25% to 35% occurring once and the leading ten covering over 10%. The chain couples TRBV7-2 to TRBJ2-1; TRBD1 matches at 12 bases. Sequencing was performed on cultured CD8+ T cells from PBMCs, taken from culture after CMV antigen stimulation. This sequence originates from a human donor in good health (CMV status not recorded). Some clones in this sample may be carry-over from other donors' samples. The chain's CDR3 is CASSLGDRGPYNEQFF. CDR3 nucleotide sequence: TGTGCCAGCAGCTTAGGGGACAGGGGGCCCTACAATGAGCAGTTCTTC.